This T cell receptor (beta chain) is drawn from a study of OX40 agonist ivuxolimab in advanced cancers. About the research overall: Every 2 weeks, patients got intravenous ivuxolimab at one of six dose levels (0.01-10 mg/kg).

The CDR3 length is 15 residues. With 5 bases clipped from V and 5 bases from J, the junction kept 3 bases outside the gene matches. Germline CDR1 reads SGHTA; CDR2 reads FQGNSA. Findings and limits, study-wide: At 0.1 to 3.0 mg/kg and by week 6, clonal expansion occurred in CD4+ and CD8+ blood T cells. Among the lowest levels of clonal expansion were found in partial responders at 0.1-3.0 mg/kg.

As to this clone: What it recognizes is unknown.

The protocol was immunoSEQ multiplex PCR, while the TCRdb copy is restricted to in-frame clones and leaves out a portion. This table holds tens of thousands of clones, approximately 78% found once. This clonotype was sampled from an adult with an advanced solid tumor such as melanoma, head and neck, liver or kidney cancer. Sequencing was performed on CD4+ or CD8+ T cells sorted from blood, taken in a trial of the OX40 agonist ivuxolimab. The chain uses TRBV7-2 and TRBJ2-1; 13 nucleotides agree with TRBD2. CDR3 nucleotide sequence: TGTGCCAGCAGCCAGGGACTAGCGGGGCACAATGAGCAGTTCTTC. This encodes CASSQGLAGHNEQFF.